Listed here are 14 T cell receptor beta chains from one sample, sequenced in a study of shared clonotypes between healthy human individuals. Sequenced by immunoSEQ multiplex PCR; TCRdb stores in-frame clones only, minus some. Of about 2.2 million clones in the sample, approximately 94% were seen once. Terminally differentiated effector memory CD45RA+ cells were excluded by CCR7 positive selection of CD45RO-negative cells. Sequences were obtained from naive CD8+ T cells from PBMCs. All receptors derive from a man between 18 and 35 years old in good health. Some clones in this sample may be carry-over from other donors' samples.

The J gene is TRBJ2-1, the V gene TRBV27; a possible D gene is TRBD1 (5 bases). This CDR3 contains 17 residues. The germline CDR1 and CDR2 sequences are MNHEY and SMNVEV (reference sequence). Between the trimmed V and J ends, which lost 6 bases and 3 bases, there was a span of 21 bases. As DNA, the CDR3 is TGTGCCAGCAGCCTGCAGGTCCCAGGGCCGGACTACAATGAGCAGTTCTTC. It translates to CASSLQVPGPDYNEQFF.

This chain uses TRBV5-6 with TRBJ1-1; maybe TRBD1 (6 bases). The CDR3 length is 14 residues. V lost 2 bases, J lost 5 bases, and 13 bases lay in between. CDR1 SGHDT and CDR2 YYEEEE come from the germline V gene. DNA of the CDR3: TGTGCCAGCAGCTTTCGAAGGGGGAGAACTGAAGCTTTCTTT. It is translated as CASSFRRGRTEAFF.

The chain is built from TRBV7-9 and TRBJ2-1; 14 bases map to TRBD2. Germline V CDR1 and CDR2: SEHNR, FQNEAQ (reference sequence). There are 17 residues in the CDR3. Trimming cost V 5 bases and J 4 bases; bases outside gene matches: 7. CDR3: CASSLGTSGRKYNEQFF. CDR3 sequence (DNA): TGTGCCAGCAGCCTCGGGACTAGCGGGAGAAAGTACAATGAGCAGTTCTTC.

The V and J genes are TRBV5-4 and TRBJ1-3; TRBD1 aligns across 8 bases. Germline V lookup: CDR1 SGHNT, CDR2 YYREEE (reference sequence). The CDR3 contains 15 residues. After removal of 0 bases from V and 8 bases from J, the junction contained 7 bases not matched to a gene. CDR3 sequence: CASSLGQGPGYTIYF. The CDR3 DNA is TGTGCCAGCAGCTTGGGACAGGGGCCCGGGTACACCATATATTTT. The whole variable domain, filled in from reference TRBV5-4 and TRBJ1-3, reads ETGVTQSPTHLIKTRGQQVTLRCSSQSGHNTVSWYQQALGQGPQFIFQYYREEENGRGNFPPRFSGLQFPNYSSELNVNALELDDSALYLCASSLGQGPGYTIYFGEGSWLTVV.

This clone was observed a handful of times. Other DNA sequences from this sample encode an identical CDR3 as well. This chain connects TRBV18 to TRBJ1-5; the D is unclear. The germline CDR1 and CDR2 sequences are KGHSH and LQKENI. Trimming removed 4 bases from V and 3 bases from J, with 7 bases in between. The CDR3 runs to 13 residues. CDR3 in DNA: TGTGCCAGCTCACAAGGGCACAATCAGCCCCAGCATTTT. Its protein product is CASSQGHNQPQHF.

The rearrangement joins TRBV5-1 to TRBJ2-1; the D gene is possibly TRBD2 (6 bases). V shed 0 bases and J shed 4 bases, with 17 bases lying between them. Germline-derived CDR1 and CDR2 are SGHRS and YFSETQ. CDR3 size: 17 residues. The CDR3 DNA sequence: TGCGCCAGCAGCTTGGGGCCCTCGGGACTGGTATACAATGAGCAGTTCTTC. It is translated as CASSLGPSGLVYNEQFF. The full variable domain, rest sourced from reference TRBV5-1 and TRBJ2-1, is KAGVTQTPRYLIKTRGQQVTLSCSPISGHRSVSWYQQTPGQGLQFLFEYFSETQRNKGNFPGRFSGRQFSNSRSEMNVSTLELGDSALYLCASSLGPSGLVYNEQFFGPGTRLTVL.

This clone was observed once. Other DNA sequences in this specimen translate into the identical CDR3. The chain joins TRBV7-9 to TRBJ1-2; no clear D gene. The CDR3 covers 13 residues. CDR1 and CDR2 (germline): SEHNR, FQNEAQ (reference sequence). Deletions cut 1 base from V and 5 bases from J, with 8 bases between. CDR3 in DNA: TGTGCCAGCAGCTTAGGGACGGTTTATGGCTACACCTTC. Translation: CASSLGTVYGYTF.

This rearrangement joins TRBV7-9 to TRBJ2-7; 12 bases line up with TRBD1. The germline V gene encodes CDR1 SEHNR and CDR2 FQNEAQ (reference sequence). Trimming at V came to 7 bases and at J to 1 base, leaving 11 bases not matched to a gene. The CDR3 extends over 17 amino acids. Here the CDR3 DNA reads TGTGCCAGCACCGCCCCCGGGACAGGGGGCGCTTCCTACGAGCAGTACTTC. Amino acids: CASTAPGTGGASYEQYF.

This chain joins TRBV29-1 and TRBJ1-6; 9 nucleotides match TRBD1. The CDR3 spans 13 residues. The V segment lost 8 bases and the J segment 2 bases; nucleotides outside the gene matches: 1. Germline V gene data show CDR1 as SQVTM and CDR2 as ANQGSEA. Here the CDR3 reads CSRQGAYNSPLHF. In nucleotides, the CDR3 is TGCAGCAGACAGGGGGCCTATAATTCACCCCTCCACTTT.

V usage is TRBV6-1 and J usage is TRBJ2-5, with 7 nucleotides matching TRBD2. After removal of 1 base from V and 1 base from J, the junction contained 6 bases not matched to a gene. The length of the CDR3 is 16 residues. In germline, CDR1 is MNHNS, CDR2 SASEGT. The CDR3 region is CASSEGLADSQETQYF. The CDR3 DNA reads TGTGCCAGCAGTGAAGGGCTAGCGGACTCCCAAGAGACCCAGTACTTC.

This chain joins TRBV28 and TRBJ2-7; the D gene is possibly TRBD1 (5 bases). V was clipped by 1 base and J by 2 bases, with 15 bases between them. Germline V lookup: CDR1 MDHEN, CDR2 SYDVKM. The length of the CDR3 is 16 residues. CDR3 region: CASSLSLDIGPYEQYF. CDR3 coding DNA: TGTGCCAGCAGTTTATCCTTGGACATAGGTCCCTACGAGCAGTACTTC.

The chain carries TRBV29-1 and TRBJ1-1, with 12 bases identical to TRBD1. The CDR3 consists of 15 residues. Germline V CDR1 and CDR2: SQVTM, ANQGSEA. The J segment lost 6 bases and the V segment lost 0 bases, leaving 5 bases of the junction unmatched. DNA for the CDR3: TGCAGCGTTGAAGATCGGGACAGGGGGCCCCCTGAAGCTTTCTTT. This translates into CSVEDRDRGPPEAFF.

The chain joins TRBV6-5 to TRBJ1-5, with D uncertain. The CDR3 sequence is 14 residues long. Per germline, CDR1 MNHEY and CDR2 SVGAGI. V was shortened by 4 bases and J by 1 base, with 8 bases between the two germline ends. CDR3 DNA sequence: TGTGCCAGCAGTTTGGGTCTGAGCAATCAGCCCCAGCATTTT. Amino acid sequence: CASSLGLSNQPQHF.

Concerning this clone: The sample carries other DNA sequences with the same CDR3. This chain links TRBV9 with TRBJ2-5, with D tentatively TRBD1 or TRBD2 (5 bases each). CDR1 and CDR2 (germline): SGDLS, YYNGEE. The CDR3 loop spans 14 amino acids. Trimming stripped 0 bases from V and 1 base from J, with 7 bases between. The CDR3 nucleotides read TGTGCCAGCAGCGTAGGTGGGGGCCAAGAGACCCAGTACTTC. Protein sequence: CASSVGGGQETQYF. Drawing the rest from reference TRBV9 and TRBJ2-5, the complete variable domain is DSGVTQTPKHLITATGQRVTLRCSPRSGDLSVYWYQQSLDQGLQFLIQYYNGEERAKGNILERFSAQQFPDLHSELNLSSLELGDSALYFCASSVGGGQETQYFGPGTRLLVL.